These 23 T cell receptor beta chains were sequenced from one sample in a study of blood T cell repertoires in COVID-19. Sequencing was performed with immunoSEQ multiplex PCR; in TCRdb, only in-frame clones are kept and a portion is missing. The table lists some 100,000 clones, 80% of them singletons. Sequences were obtained from peripheral blood. Every receptor here comes from a human donor in a cohort sampled during active COVID-19.

J is TRBJ1-5 and V is TRBV2; TRBD1 matches at 9 bases. The germline V gene encodes CDR1 SNHLY and CDR2 FYNNEI. V dropped 8 bases and J dropped 2; count of bases not matched to a gene: 4. The CDR3 is 14 amino acids. CDR3 loop: CASGGQGGNQPQHF. CDR3 nucleotides: TGTGCCAGCGGGGGACAGGGAGGCAATCAGCCCCAGCATTTT.

V is TRBV28 and J is TRBJ1-6; D gene uncertain. The CDR3 is 16 amino acids. The V gene's germline CDR1 is MDHEN and CDR2 SYDVKM. V gave up 1 base and J gave up 10 bases, with 17 bases separating them. The CDR3 here is CASSLSEGWARSPLHF. The CDR3 bases are TGTGCCAGCAGTTTATCCGAGGGTTGGGCCAGGTCACCCCTCCACTTT.

The V and J genes are TRBV12-3 or TRBV12-4 and TRBJ2-2; D possibly corresponds to TRBD2 (6 bases). CDR3 length: 13 amino acids. Trimming took off 6 bases at V and 5 bases at J, with 10 bases between the two ends. The CDR3 loop is CASRTLATGELFF. The CDR3 nucleotides read TGTGCCAGCAGAACACTAGCAACCGGGGAGCTGTTTTTT.

V and J are TRBV7-2 and TRBJ2-1, with 10 bases matching TRBD2. The trim removed 4 bases at V and 7 bases at J, leaving 7 bases unmatched. CDR3 size: 15 residues. Germline-derived CDR1 and CDR2 are SGHTA and FQGNSA. Written as DNA, the CDR3 is TGTGCCAGCAGCTCCCTAGCGGGAGTAGGTAATGAGCAGTTCTTC. As protein: CASSSLAGVGNEQFF.

The chain joins TRBV28 to TRBJ1-4; a possible D gene is TRBD1 (6 bases). V was clipped by 5 bases and J by 0 bases, with 19 bases between them. This CDR3 contains 18 residues. CDR1 is MDHEN and CDR2 is SYDVKM in the germline V gene. CDR3 nucleotide sequence: TGTGCCAGCAGTCTTGGATACAGGGACGTAGCAACTAATGAAAAACTGTTTTTT. This encodes CASSLGYRDVATNEKLFF.

V gene TRBV6-1 combines with J gene TRBJ2-5; D might be TRBD1 (7 bases). This CDR3 contains 17 residues. Looked up from germline, CDR1 is MNHNS and CDR2 is SASEGT. The ends were cut back, 4 bases at V and 1 base at J, with 19 bases in the middle. This chain's CDR3 is CASSVQGGRGGQETQYF. The CDR3 bases are TGTGCCAGCAGTGTACAAGGGGGCAGGGGAGGCCAAGAGACCCAGTACTTC.

This clone was seen a few times. This sequence joins TRBV4-2 and TRBJ2-3; TRBD1 aligns across 7 bases. The germline CDR1 and CDR2 sequences are LGHNA and YNFKEQ. With V trimmed by 2 bases and J by 4 bases, 6 bases remained unmatched. The CDR3 totals 15 residues. Here the CDR3 reads CASSQTGDPPDTQYF. CDR3 DNA: TGTGCCAGCAGCCAAACAGGGGACCCACCAGATACGCAGTATTTT.

V gene TRBV18 combines with J gene TRBJ2-1; D is perhaps TRBD1 (5 bases). The CDR3 has 18 amino acids. V was shortened by 0 bases and J by 0 bases, with 15 bases between the two germline ends. The V gene's germline CDR1 is KGHSH and CDR2 LQKENI. The DNA for the CDR3 is TGTGCCAGCTCACCACCGAAAGGCAGAGACAGCTCCTACAATGAGCAGTTCTTC. It yields the protein CASSPPKGRDSSYNEQFF.

The V gene is TRBV18, the J gene TRBJ2-1; 8 bases agree with TRBD2. Germline trimming cut 3 bases from V and 0 bases from J; bases unmatched to any gene: 10. Germline V gene lookup returns CDR1 KGHSH and CDR2 LQKENI. CDR3 length: 18 residues. In DNA form, the CDR3 reads TGTGCCAGCTCACCTTTGTTATCTCGGGGGGGCTCCTACAATGAGCAGTTCTTC. Protein product: CASSPLLSRGGSYNEQFF.

The chain couples TRBV18 to TRBJ2-1; TRBD2 is a possible D gene (5 bases). Trimming stripped 2 bases from V and 6 bases from J, with 14 bases between. The CDR3 has 15 residues. Germline CDR1 and CDR2: KGHSH and LQKENI. In DNA, the CDR3 is TGTGCCAGCTCACCAGTCTCTCTGAGGGTCAATGAGCAGTTCTTC. It is translated as CASSPVSLRVNEQFF.

This rearrangement joins TRBV7-9 to TRBJ1-1; 7 bases line up with TRBD1. The CDR3 is 15 amino acids. The ends lost 4 bases at V and 5 bases at J; junction bases unmatched: 10. Germline V gene data show CDR1 as SEHNR and CDR2 as FQNEAQ (reference sequence). The CDR3 region is CASSSLGGQPTEAFF. The CDR3 DNA reads TGTGCCAGCAGCTCCCTTGGGGGACAGCCAACTGAAGCTTTCTTT.

The CDR3: CASSSGGSSGNTIYF. CDR3 DNA: TGTGCCAGCAGTTCTGGGGGGAGCTCTGGAAACACCATATATTTT. The V call is TRBV6-5, the J call TRBJ1-3, with D possibly matching TRBD1 (5 bases). The V gene lost 4 bases and the J gene lost 0 bases, with 10 bases spanning the gap. CDR3 length: 15 residues. Germline values: CDR1 MNHEY, CDR2 SVGAGI.

This sequence joins TRBV3-1 (or the pseudogene TRBV3-2) and TRBJ2-2, with 7 bases that match TRBD1. Germline CDR1 reads LGHDT; CDR2 reads YNNKEL (reference sequence). The V gene end was trimmed by 1 base and the J gene end by 1 base; junction bases not matched to a gene: 3. The CDR3 has 16 residues. CDR3 in DNA: TGTGCCAGCAGCCAAGCAAGGGGGCTGAACACCGGGGAGCTGTTTTTT. This codes for CASSQARGLNTGELFF.

V gene TRBV11-2 combines with J gene TRBJ2-2, with 14 bases fitting TRBD2. The CDR3 is made up of 19 amino acids. Germline CDR1 and CDR2: SGHAT and FQNNGV. The junction had 13 bases not matched to a gene; V was cut back by 5 bases and J by 5 bases. The CDR3 protein is CASSPIRLAGGPGTGELFF. The CDR3, as DNA: TGTGCCAGCAGCCCGATCCGACTAGCGGGGGGGCCTGGGACCGGGGAGCTGTTTTTT.

This clone was seen only once. The V call is TRBV4-1, the J call TRBJ1-2; no clear D gene. Germline CDR1 is MGHRA and CDR2 is YSYEKL. V dropped 0 bases and J dropped 5 bases, with 13 bases sitting between them. The CDR3 has 15 residues. CDR3 sequence: CASSQDPRGRYGYTF. The CDR3 DNA sequence: TGCGCCAGCAGCCAAGATCCCCGGGGAAGGTATGGCTACACCTTC.

This clone was recorded many times. The V gene is TRBV12-3 or TRBV12-4, the J gene TRBJ2-7, with 8 bases identical to TRBD1. The CDR3 extends over 12 amino acids. After removal of 5 bases from V and 5 bases from J, the junction contained 2 bases not matched to a gene. The CDR3 nucleotides read TGTGCCAGCAGTGACAGGGGTGACGAGCAGTACTTC. This translates into CASSDRGDEQYF.

The sample holds a few counts of this clone. The chain links TRBV6-1 to TRBJ2-2, with a weak D call TRBD1 (6 bases). The CDR3 consists of 16 residues. Trimming took 4 bases from V and 4 from J, leaving 16 bases between them. Germline lookup yields CDR1 MNHNS and CDR2 SASEGT. The chain's CDR3 is CASSARGSEATGELFF. DNA for the CDR3: TGTGCCAGCAGTGCTAGGGGGTCTGAGGCCACCGGGGAGCTGTTTTTT.

At least ten counts were recorded for this clone. The CDR3 bases are TGTGCCAGCAGTCCGACCGGGACAGGGGGTAGGGCAGATACGCAGTATTTT. Translation: CASSPTGTGGRADTQYF. V and J are TRBV2 and TRBJ2-3; TRBD1 matches at 11 bases. This CDR3 region has 17 residues. CDR1 and CDR2 (germline): SNHLY, FYNNEI. V trimming: 5 bases; J trimming: 4 bases; junction bases outside the gene matches: 11.

In its sample, this clone was seen once. The J gene is TRBJ2-7, the V gene TRBV5-1, with TRBD1 matching over 7 bases. V dropped 4 bases and J dropped 5; count of bases not matched to a gene: 9. Germline-derived CDR1 and CDR2 are SGHRS and YFSETQ. The CDR3 spans 14 residues. DNA for the CDR3: TGCGCCAGCAGCCAAACGACAGGGTCCAACGAGCAGTACTTC. It translates to CASSQTTGSNEQYF.

J is TRBJ2-1 and V is TRBV7-3; 12 nucleotides match TRBD2. This CDR3 comprises 16 residues. Germline-derived CDR1 and CDR2 are SGHTA and FQGTGA. J gave up 6 bases and V 4 bases, and 7 bases lay outside the gene matches. The CDR3 nucleotides read TGTGCCAGCAGCTCAACGACTAGCGGGAGTAGCAATGAGCAGTTCTTC. Translation gives CASSSTTSGSSNEQFF.

V and J are TRBV7-9 and TRBJ1-6; TRBD1 aligns across 9 bases. From germline, CDR1 is SEHNR and CDR2 FQNEAQ (reference sequence). The CDR3 length is 15 residues. Trimming took 8 bases from V and 6 from J; bases not matched to a gene: 8. The CDR3 loop reads CASRTGTGTNSPLHF. The DNA of the CDR3 is TGTGCCAGCCGGACTGGGACAGGGACTAATTCACCCCTCCACTTT. Together with reference TRBV7-9 and TRBJ1-6, the CDR3 gives the full variable domain: DTGVSQNPRHKITKRGQNVTFRCDPISEHNRLYWYRQTLGQGPEFLTYFQNEAQLEKSRLLSDRFSAERPKGSFSTLEIQRTEQGDSAMYLCASRTGTGTNSPLHFGNGTRLTVT.

This clone showed up just a few times. J is TRBJ2-6 and V is TRBV5-4, with a tentative D call TRBD1 (6 bases). The germline V gene has CDR1 SGHNT and CDR2 YYREEE (reference sequence). Trimming removed 0 bases from V and 4 bases from J, with 14 bases in between. The CDR3 runs to 17 residues. Here the CDR3 reads CASSLDSTGPGANVLTF. The DNA for the CDR3 is TGTGCCAGCAGCTTGGACTCTACAGGGCCCGGGGCCAACGTCCTGACTTTC.

V and J are TRBV6-5 and TRBJ1-3; D gene ambiguous. V lost 5 bases and J lost 7, with 18 bases in between. The germline gives CDR1 MNHEY, CDR2 SVGAGI. CDR3 length equals 15 residues. The CDR3 reads CASSLGLLSGNTIYF. Here the CDR3 DNA reads TGTGCCAGCAGTCTCGGACTTCTCTCGGGGAACACCATATATTTT.